Each of the 28 T cell receptor beta chains below was sequenced from the same sample in a study of blood T cell repertoires in COVID-19. Assay: immunoSEQ multiplex PCR; the TCRdb copy retains only in-frame clones and omits some. The sample carries 200,000 to 250,000 clones, about nine tenths recorded once. The sequenced sample consisted of PBMCs or T cells enriched from blood (not recorded which). These receptor sequences come from a woman aged 45-65 years in a cohort exposed to, infected with or recovered from COVID-19 (not recorded which).

The chain couples TRBV6-1 to TRBJ1-2, with 8 bases identical to TRBD1. The CDR3 runs 16 residues. With V trimmed by 3 bases and J by 1 base, 7 bases remained unmatched. The germline CDR1 and CDR2 sequences are MNHNS and SASEGT. The chain's CDR3 is CASSETGDKINYGYTF. CDR3 DNA: TGTGCCAGCAGTGAGACAGGGGACAAGATTAACTATGGCTACACCTTC.

The chain employs TRBV5-8 and TRBJ1-1; 9 bases map to TRBD1. CDR3 length equals 15 residues. Germline trimming cut 10 bases from V and 1 base from J; bases unmatched to any gene: 11. Per germline, CDR1 SGHTS and CDR2 YDEGEE. CDR3 in amino acids: CAWRKTGGGNTEAFF. The CDR3 bases are TGTGCCTGGCGGAAGACAGGGGGGGGGAACACTGAAGCTTTCTTT. The whole variable domain, remainder taken from reference TRBV5-8 and TRBJ1-1, is EAGVTQSPTHLIKTRGQQATLRCSPISGHTSVYWYQQALGLGLQFLLWYDEGEERNRGNFPPRFSGRQFPNYSSELNVNALELEDSALYLCAWRKTGGGNTEAFFGQGTRLTVV.

The chain couples TRBV11-2 to TRBJ2-1, with 12 bases matching TRBD2. CDR3 length equals 15 residues. The germline gives CDR1 SGHAT, CDR2 FQNNGV. V lost 2 bases to trimming and J lost 9 bases; unmatched junction nucleotides: 5. CDR3 amino acids: CASSLTASGGGEQFF. CDR3 bases: TGTGCCAGCAGCTTAACGGCTAGCGGGGGGGGTGAGCAGTTCTTC.

V usage is TRBV5-5 and J usage is TRBJ2-7; TRBD1 might be the D (6 bases). Germline CDR1 is SGHKS and CDR2 is YYEKEE (reference sequence). V gave up 0 bases and J gave up 4 bases, with 14 bases separating them. This CDR3 comprises 15 residues. CDR3 sequence: CASSLGYGQYYEQYF. The CDR3, as DNA: TGTGCCAGCAGCTTGGGATATGGACAGTATTACGAGCAGTACTTC.

This clone was recorded once. V usage is TRBV7-6 and J usage is TRBJ2-2, with TRBD2 matching 11 bases. The J segment lost 4 bases and the V segment lost 1 base, leaving 5 bases of the junction unmatched. Germline V gene data show CDR1 as SGHVS and CDR2 as FNYEAQ. The CDR3 totals 17 residues. Here the CDR3 DNA reads TGTGCCAGCAGCTTAGTAGCGGGGGGGCCCAGCACCGGGGAGCTGTTTTTT. Translating gives CASSLVAGGPSTGELFF.

The V call is TRBV10-2, the J call TRBJ2-5; D gene uncertain. The germline CDR1 and CDR2 sequences are WSHSY and SAAADI. The germline V and J ends were trimmed by 0 bases and 9 bases, with 11 bases remaining between them. CDR3 size: 13 residues. The CDR3 spells CASSESTWAAQYF. The DNA for the CDR3 is TGCGCCAGCAGTGAGTCGACGTGGGCCGCCCAGTACTTC.

The chain carries TRBV28 and TRBJ2-3; the match to TRBD2 covers 8 bases. CDR1 is MDHEN, CDR2 SYDVKM, per germline. V trimming: 5 bases; J trimming: 1 base; junction bases outside the gene matches: 8. This CDR3 region has 16 residues. CDR3 residues: CASSPGGGRGTDTQYF. CDR3 in DNA: TGTGCCAGCAGTCCCGGCGGGGGGCGCGGCACAGATACGCAGTATTTT.

The V gene is TRBV30, the J gene TRBJ1-2, with TRBD1 matching 9 bases. This CDR3 contains 15 residues. With V trimmed by 1 base and J by 5 bases, 8 bases remained unmatched. Germline V gene data show CDR1 as GTSNPN and CDR2 as SVGIG (reference sequence). CDR3: CAWSAQGAGVYGYTF. The CDR3 DNA follows: TGTGCCTGGAGTGCACAGGGGGCGGGAGTGTATGGCTACACCTTC.

This clone was recorded a few times. The rearrangement joins TRBV12-3 or TRBV12-4 to TRBJ1-2; D is possibly TRBD1 (6 bases). Trimming took off 6 bases at V and 8 bases at J, with 16 bases between the two ends. The CDR3 consists of 13 residues. Written as DNA, the CDR3 is TGTGCCAGCAGACTGGGGGGGGCGCGGGGCTACACCTTC. It codes for CASRLGGARGYTF.

The genes are TRBV3-1 (or the pseudogene TRBV3-2) and TRBJ2-7, with D possibly TRBD1 on 5 matching bases. The germline CDR1 and CDR2 sequences are LGHDT and YNNKEL (reference sequence). This CDR3 has 14 amino acids. The V end was cut by 0 bases, the J end by 11 bases, with 17 bases between. The DNA of the CDR3 is TGTGCCAGCAGCCAAGATGGCAGGACAACGGCCGAGTACTTC. It encodes CASSQDGRTTAEYF.

The CDR3 DNA follows: TGTGCCAGCAGCCAAACAGCTTTATCAGGGACAGGAGGCCTCTATGGCTACACCTTC. Translating it yields CASSQTALSGTGGLYGYTF. The J gene is TRBJ1-2, the V gene TRBV3-1 (or the pseudogene TRBV3-2); 8 positions match TRBD1. The CDR3 totals 19 residues. Germline V CDR1 and CDR2: LGHDT, YNNKEL (reference sequence). V gave up 2 bases and J gave up 4 bases; unmatched junction bases: 18.

This clone was seen only once. J is TRBJ2-5 and V is TRBV7-3; D is unclear. Trimming removed 5 bases from V and 5 bases from J, with 15 bases in between. Looked up from germline, CDR1 is SGHTA and CDR2 is FQGTGA. The CDR3 is 14 residues long. CDR3 sequence reads: CASSQRSGLETQYF. DNA for the CDR3: TGTGCCAGCAGCCAAAGGTCGGGTTTGGAGACCCAGTACTTC.

The J gene is TRBJ2-7, the V gene TRBV7-8; no clear D gene. CDR3 length: 13 amino acids. V was clipped by 7 bases and J by 4 bases, with 14 bases between them. Germline CDR1 is SGHVS and CDR2 is FQNEAQ. CDR3 region: CASTPPSRYEQYF. CDR3 nucleotides: TGTGCCAGCACCCCCCCGAGTCGTTACGAGCAGTACTTC.

The chain joins TRBV29-1 to TRBJ2-2; D is uncertain. With 6 bases removed from V and 7 bases from J, the gap between germline ends came to 18 bases. The CDR3 runs to 14 residues. Germline V gives CDR1 SQVTM, CDR2 ANQGSEA. CDR3 DNA: TGCAGCGTGCTAGATAATACTAAGATCGGGGAGCTGTTTTTT. The encoded protein is CSVLDNTKIGELFF.

The chain joins TRBV5-1 to TRBJ1-1; TRBD1 aligns across 9 bases. Germline V gives CDR1 SGHRS, CDR2 YFSETQ. J lost 7 bases, V lost 3 bases, and 7 bases had no gene match. The CDR3 contains 14 residues. The CDR3 here is CASSWDRANGEAFF. The CDR3 DNA reads as TGCGCCAGCAGCTGGGACAGGGCGAATGGTGAAGCTTTCTTT.

This sequence joins TRBV3-1 (or the pseudogene TRBV3-2) and TRBJ1-2; TRBD1 matches 9 bases. The CDR3 is made up of 14 amino acids. Trimming at V came to 4 bases and at J to 6 bases, leaving 6 bases not matched to a gene. CDR1 and CDR2 (germline): LGHDT, YNNKEL (reference sequence). The CDR3 region is CASSRGQGEDGYTF. The CDR3, as DNA: TGTGCCAGCAGCCGGGGACAGGGAGAGGATGGCTACACCTTC.

The chain links TRBV11-2 to TRBJ1-6, with a tentative D call TRBD1 (6 bases). Germline values: CDR1 SGHAT, CDR2 FQNNGV. The CDR3 is 13 amino acids. Trimming cost V 1 base and J 10 bases, with 8 bases left between them. The CDR3 DNA reads as TGTGCCAGCAGCTTAGCCAGGGGATCACCCCTCCACTTT. It specifies CASSLARGSPLHF.

CDR3 DNA: TGCGCCAGCAGCCAACTTTTCGTTGGGGGGGGGCACACCGGGGAGCTGTTTTTT. Translating gives CASSQLFVGGGHTGELFF. The V call is TRBV4-3, the J call TRBJ2-2, with D possibly matching TRBD2 (7 bases). The V end was cut by 2 bases, the J end by 3 bases, with 19 bases between. This CDR3 is 18 amino acids long. Per the germline V gene, CDR1 is LGHNA and CDR2 is YSLEER.

V gene TRBV6-5 combines with J gene TRBJ2-3, with 11 bases identical to TRBD1. Losses at the gene ends were 8 bases for V and 1 base for J; bases not matched to a gene: 5. The CDR3 sequence is 15 residues long. The germline V gene has CDR1 MNHEY and CDR2 SVGAGI. The CDR3 coding sequence is TGTGCCAGCTCGGACAGGGGGCATCGCACAGATACGCAGTATTTT. It is translated as CASSDRGHRTDTQYF.

The rearrangement uses TRBV7-2 and TRBJ2-2; 7 bases are shared with TRBD2. The germline V gene has CDR1 SGHTA and CDR2 FQGNSA. This CDR3 spans 16 amino acids. The ends lost 2 bases at V and 0 bases at J; junction bases unmatched: 3. CDR3 in amino acids: CASSLYGGSNTGELFF. As DNA, the CDR3 is TGTGCCAGCAGCTTATACGGGGGGTCGAACACCGGGGAGCTGTTTTTT.

The chain is built from TRBV5-1 and TRBJ2-1; D might be TRBD1 (6 bases). V was trimmed by 3 bases and J by 7 bases, leaving 17 bases between them. Germline CDR1 reads SGHRS; CDR2 reads YFSETQ. This CDR3 is 15 amino acids long. The CDR3 spells CASSSSGARENEQFF. The CDR3 DNA follows: TGCGCCAGCAGCTCCTCAGGGGCCCGTGAGAATGAGCAGTTCTTC. Based on the CDR3 plus reference TRBV5-1 and TRBJ2-1, the full variable domain is KAGVTQTPRYLIKTRGQQVTLSCSPISGHRSVSWYQQTPGQGLQFLFEYFSETQRNKGNFPGRFSGRQFSNSRSEMNVSTLELGDSALYLCASSSSGARENEQFFGPGTRLTVL.

This chain joins TRBV9 and TRBJ1-3; the D gene is possibly TRBD1 (6 bases). Germline V gene lookup returns CDR1 SGDLS and CDR2 YYNGEE. V gave up 0 bases and J gave up 0 bases, with 10 bases separating them. This CDR3 region has 16 residues. This chain's CDR3 is CASSVGQALSGNTIYF. The CDR3 DNA is TGTGCCAGCAGCGTAGGACAGGCCCTCTCTGGAAACACCATATATTTT.

The chain has TRBV2 and TRBJ1-3; TRBD1 is a possible D gene (6 bases). Trimming took 3 bases from V and 0 from J, leaving 12 bases between them. The CDR3 has 16 amino acids. Germline V CDR1 and CDR2: SNHLY, FYNNEI. For the CDR3, the DNA is TGTGCCAGCAGTGAGTGGGACATCTTCTCTGGAAACACCATATATTTT. This translates into CASSEWDIFSGNTIYF. The full variable domain, completed using reference TRBV2 and TRBJ1-3, is EPEVTQTPSHQVTQMGQEVILRCVPISNHLYFYWYRQILGQKVEFLVSFYNNEISEKSEIFDDQFSVERPDGSNFTLKIRSTKLEDSAMYFCASSEWDIFSGNTIYFGEGSWLTVV.

This rearrangement joins TRBV27 to TRBJ2-5; 8 nucleotides agree with TRBD1. Germline trimming cut 6 bases from V and 7 bases from J; bases unmatched to any gene: 7. Germline CDR1 and CDR2: MNHEY and SMNVEV (reference sequence). The CDR3 is made up of 13 amino acids. The CDR3 sequence: CASSSGQGWTQYF. CDR3 DNA: TGTGCCAGCAGCTCCGGACAGGGATGGACCCAGTACTTC.

The chain carries TRBV5-6 and TRBJ1-6, with TRBD1 as a possible D gene (6 bases). Trimming took 0 bases from V and 10 from J, leaving 14 bases between them. Germline CDR1 SGHDT, CDR2 YYEEEE. The CDR3 has 15 residues. The CDR3 here is CASSLVDRNESPLHF. The CDR3, as DNA: TGTGCCAGCAGCTTGGTTGACAGGAACGAATCACCCCTCCACTTT.

The chain employs TRBV4-3 and TRBJ1-2, with D perhaps matching TRBD1 (6 bases). Trimming stripped 0 bases from V and 6 bases from J, with 11 bases between. Per germline, CDR1 LGHNA and CDR2 YSLEER. CDR3 size: 14 residues. The CDR3 coding sequence is TGCGCCAGCAGCCAAGACAGGGGATATGATGGCTACACCTTC. Protein sequence: CASSQDRGYDGYTF.

This chain connects TRBV12-2 to TRBJ1-5; TRBD1, the D gene given by the table, was not confirmed from the DNA. TRBV12-2 is designated a pseudogene. This CDR3 contains 15 residues. The CDR3 bases are TGTGCAAGTCGAGGGGGAAAATTAGGAAATCAGCCCCAGCATTTT. As protein: CASRGGKLGNQPQHF.

The gene calls are TRBV11-3 and TRBJ2-3; possibly TRBD2 for D (7 bases). The CDR3 extends over 16 amino acids. The germline V gene has CDR1 SGHNT and CDR2 YENEEA. V lost 5 bases and J lost 2, with 17 bases in between. The CDR3 region has the DNA TGTGCCAGCAGCCACCCGAGGGGGGGTAACACAGATACGCAGTATTTT. Protein product: CASSHPRGGNTDTQYF.